The sequence of this T cell receptor beta chain was determined in a study of blood T cell repertoires in COVID-19 (dated by TCRdb to the early 2020s). At the level of the whole study: Collaborator samples came from the United States, Italy and Spain and covered acute and convalescent phases of COVID-19. Samples came from the ongoing ImmuneRACE study (first 160 participants) plus 1,254 subjects from 6 global collaborators. Deeply sampled blood TCRbeta repertoires from subjects exposed to, actively infected with, or recovered from COVID-19 were included in the dataset. Where HLA class I and class II types were available, the types were taken from metadata supplied by the sample provider, not from assay-based typing. The material from the prospective study consisted of cDNA or gDNA derived from T cells, B-cell-depleted T cells, or PBMCs. The repertoires were released in a freely available public database intended as a resource for research on the immune response to SARS-CoV-2. A de-identified subject ID, COVID-19 status, age in years and sex were almost always included in the sample metadata. Paper-wide results and their limitations: How much clinical and demographic metadata was included differed by source and by participant, and the metadata was provided uncurated.

CDR1 and CDR2 were assigned from the germline V gene as LGHNA and YSLEER. The V and J ends are trimmed by 0 bases and 5 bases, leaving 11 bases between them. Reading from cysteine to phenylalanine, the CDR3 counts 14 amino acids. Only CDR3 DNA is held: 42 bases, read in frame from base 1. Collaborating institutions collected whole blood in K2EDTA tubes following their own protocols. For TCRbeta analysis, collaborators shipped samples as frozen whole blood, isolated PBMCs, or DNA extracted from either of those sample types. TCRbeta CDR3 regions were amplified from genomic DNA by means of the immunoSEQ Assay, a bias-controlled multiplex PCR. In the source study's methods: The number of nucleated cells in each sample was estimated by amplification of reference gene primers within the assay. To quantify the absolute abundance of each unique TCRbeta CDR3 rearrangement, sequence reads were collapsed and filtered. Productive Simpson clonality was computed per sample as the square root of Simpson's diversity index over productive rearrangements. The table was pulled from immuneACCESS by TCRdb, which kept in-frame rearrangements only. Such tables lose some clones; where checked, under half of the loss comes from unresolved V genes, and the rest has no known cause. That table supplies the V and J calls and clone size; D and trimming were determined from the DNA. The sample yields about 210,000 clones; roughly 90% were counted once. The top ten constitute under 2% of the sample.

Remarks on this clone: It has no known antigen specificity. One base away there is no much larger clone; base qualities are not given.

Sequenced: peripheral blood. The receptor was derived from a man aged 65 to 79 with acute or convalescent COVID-19. Recombination linked TRBV4-3 to TRBJ2-7; TRBD1 is a weak D gene call, 5 bases matching. The CDR3 protein: CASSQDGHTDEQYF. The sequence in DNA is TGCGCCAGCAGCCAAGATGGACACACGGACGAGCAGTACTTC.